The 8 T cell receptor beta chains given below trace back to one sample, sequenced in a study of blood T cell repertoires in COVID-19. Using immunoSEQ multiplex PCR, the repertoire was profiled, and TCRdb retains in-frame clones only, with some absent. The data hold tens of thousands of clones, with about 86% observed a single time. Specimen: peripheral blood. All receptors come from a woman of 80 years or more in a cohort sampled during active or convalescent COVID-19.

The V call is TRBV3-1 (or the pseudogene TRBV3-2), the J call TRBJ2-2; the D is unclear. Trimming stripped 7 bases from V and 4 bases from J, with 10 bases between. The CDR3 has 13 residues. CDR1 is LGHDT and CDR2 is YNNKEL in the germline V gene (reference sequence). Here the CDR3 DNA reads TGTGCCAGCACCCTTTTTTCCACCGGGGAGCTGTTTTTT. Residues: CASTLFSTGELFF.

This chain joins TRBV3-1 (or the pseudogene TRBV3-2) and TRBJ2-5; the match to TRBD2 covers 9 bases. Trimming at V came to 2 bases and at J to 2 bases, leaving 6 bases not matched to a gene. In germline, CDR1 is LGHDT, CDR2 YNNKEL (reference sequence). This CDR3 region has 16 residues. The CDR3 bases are TGTGCCAGCAGCCAACCCCGACTAGCGGTTCAAGAGACCCAGTACTTC. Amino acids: CASSQPRLAVQETQYF.

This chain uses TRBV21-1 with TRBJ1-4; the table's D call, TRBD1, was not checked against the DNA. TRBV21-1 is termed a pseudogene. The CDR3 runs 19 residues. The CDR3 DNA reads TGTGCCAGCAGCACCGGGCCCAGGGCCCTGAAAACGGTGAGTGAAAAACTGTTTTTT. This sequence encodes CASSTGPRALKTVSEKLFF.

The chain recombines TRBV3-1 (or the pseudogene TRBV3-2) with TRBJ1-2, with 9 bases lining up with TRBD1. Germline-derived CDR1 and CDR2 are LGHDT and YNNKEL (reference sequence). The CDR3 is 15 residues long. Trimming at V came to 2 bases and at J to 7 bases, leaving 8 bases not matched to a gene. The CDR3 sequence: CASSQLSTGGFGYTF. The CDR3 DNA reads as TGTGCCAGCAGCCAATTGTCAACAGGGGGCTTTGGCTACACCTTC.

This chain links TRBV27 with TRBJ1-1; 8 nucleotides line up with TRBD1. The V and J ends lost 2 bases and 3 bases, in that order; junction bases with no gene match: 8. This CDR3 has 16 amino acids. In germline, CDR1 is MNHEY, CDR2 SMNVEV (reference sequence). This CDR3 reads CASSLEGRGPDTEAFF. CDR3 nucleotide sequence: TGTGCCAGCAGTTTAGAGGGCAGGGGGCCGGACACTGAAGCTTTCTTT.

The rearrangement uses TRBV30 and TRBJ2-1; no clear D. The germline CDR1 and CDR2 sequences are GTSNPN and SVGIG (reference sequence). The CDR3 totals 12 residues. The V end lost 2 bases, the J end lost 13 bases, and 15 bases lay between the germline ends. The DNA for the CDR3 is TGTGCCTGGAGTCCCCAACTTGAAAAACAGTTCTTC. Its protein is CAWSPQLEKQFF.

CDR3 coding DNA: TGTGCCAGCAGAAGGGGCAGGGATGAAAAACTGTTTTTT. Translating gives CASRRGRDEKLFF. The chain has TRBV2 and TRBJ1-4, with a weak D call TRBD1 (5 bases). The germline V and J ends were trimmed by 6 bases and 6 bases, with 11 bases remaining between them. The length of the CDR3 is 13 residues. Germline V gene lookup returns CDR1 SNHLY and CDR2 FYNNEI.

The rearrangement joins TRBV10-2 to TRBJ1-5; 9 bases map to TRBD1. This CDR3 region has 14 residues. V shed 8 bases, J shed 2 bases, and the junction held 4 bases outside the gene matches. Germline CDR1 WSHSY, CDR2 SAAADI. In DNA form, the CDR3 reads TGCGCCAGCGCGGGACAGGGTGGCAATCAGCCCCAGCATTTT. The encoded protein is CASAGQGGNQPQHF.